This entry concerns a single T cell receptor (beta chain). No antigen is known for it. Libraries were prepared by immunoSEQ multiplex PCR; TCRdb keeps only in-frame clonotypes and omits some of them. The table includes 1.6 million or so clones, around 97% detected once. The CDR3 runs 14 residues. V dropped 2 bases and J dropped 2 bases, with 10 bases sitting between them. Germline CDR1 and CDR2: SGHAT and FQDESV (reference sequence). This entry belongs to a study of shared clonotypes between healthy human individuals. The CD4+ fraction was divided into a CD45RA+ naive subset and a CD45RA-negative memory subset. Study results and limitations: Relative to their counterparts shared across all four donors, non-shared clonotypes exhibited diminished generation probabilities.

This sequence was found in a man under 40 in good health. What was sequenced was naive CD4+ T cells sorted from blood. Subset reported: CD45RA+ positively selected. The chain carries TRBV11-1 and TRBJ2-7; TRBD1 might be the D (5 bases). Written as DNA, the CDR3 is TGTGCCAGCAGCTTATTGTCAGGGACCTACGAGCAGTACTTC. Protein sequence: CASSLLSGTYEQYF.